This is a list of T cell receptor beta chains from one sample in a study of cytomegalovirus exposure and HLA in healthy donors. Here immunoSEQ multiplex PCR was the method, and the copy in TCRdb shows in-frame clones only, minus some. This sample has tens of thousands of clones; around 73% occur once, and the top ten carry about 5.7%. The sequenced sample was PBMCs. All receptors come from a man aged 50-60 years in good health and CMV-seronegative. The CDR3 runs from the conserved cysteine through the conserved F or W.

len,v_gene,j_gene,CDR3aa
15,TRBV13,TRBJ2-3,CASSLTSGGADTQYF
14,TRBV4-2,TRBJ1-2,CASTGGGENYGYTF
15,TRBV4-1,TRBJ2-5,CASSQDPGQQETQYF
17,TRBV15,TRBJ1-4,CATSKGQGANNGEKLFF
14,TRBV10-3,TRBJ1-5,CATGQGTENQPQHF
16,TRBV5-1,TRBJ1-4,CASRGGQGNPNEKLFF
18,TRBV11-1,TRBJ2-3,CASSPRQGGWYSTDTQYF
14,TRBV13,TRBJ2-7,CASSLWTGAYEQYF
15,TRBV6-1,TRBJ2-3,CASSSGGGGTDTQYF
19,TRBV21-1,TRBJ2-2,CASSHGTPAGVTNTGELFF
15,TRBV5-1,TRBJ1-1,CASSPLQGTNTEAFF
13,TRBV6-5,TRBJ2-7,CASQGAGTYEQYF
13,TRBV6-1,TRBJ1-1,CASSYTPPIEAFF
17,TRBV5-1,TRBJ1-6,CASSLAMGSSYNSPLHF
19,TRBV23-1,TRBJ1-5,CASSLPRTGTWCGNQPQHF
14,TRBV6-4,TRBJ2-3,CASSVAGGTDTQYF
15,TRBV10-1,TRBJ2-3,CASSPGELVTDTQYF
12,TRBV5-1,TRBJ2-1,CASSLLAHEQFF
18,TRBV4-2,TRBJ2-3,CASSQGELLAGRTDTQYF
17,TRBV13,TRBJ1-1,CASVIGRDRAVNTEAFF
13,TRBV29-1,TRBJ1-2,CSVAGRVDYGYTF
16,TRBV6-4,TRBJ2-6,CASSPSGATGANVLTF
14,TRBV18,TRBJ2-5,CASSPGLAQETQYF
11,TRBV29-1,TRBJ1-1,CSVEGPTGAFF
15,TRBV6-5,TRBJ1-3,CASSYSVFSGNTIYF
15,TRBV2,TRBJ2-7,CASSETRVPSYEQYF
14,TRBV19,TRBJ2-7,CASSEGQGFDEQYF
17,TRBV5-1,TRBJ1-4,CASSTRRDRATNKKLFF
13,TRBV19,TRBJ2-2,CAKNLRMAGELFF
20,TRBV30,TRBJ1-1,CAWSEGTFGGSSLMNTEAFF
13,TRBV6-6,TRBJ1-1,CASSRTGNTEAFF
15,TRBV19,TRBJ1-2,CASSWKGQFFYGYTF
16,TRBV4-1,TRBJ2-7,CASSSAGGPDFYEQYF
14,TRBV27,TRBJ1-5,CASSPRQYNQPRHF
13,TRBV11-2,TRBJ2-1,CASSLSRWNEQFF
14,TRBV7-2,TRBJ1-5,CASSSPIGNQPQHF
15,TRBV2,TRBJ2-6,CASSWTDSGANVLTF
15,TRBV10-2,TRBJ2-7,CASSESAAFSYEQYF
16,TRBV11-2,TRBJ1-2,CASSSLRTGASYGYTF
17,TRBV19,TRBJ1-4,CASSIAGRRATNEKLFF
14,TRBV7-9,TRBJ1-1,CASSPGVVNTEAFF
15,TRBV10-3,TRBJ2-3,CAISEGGGGTDTQYF